What follows are 7 T cell receptor beta chains derived from one specimen sequenced in a study of CD8+ T cells in alopecia areata. Reverse transcribed after extraction, RNA yielded cDNA as the sequencing template. Produced via immunoSEQ multiplex PCR; TCRdb's table is partial and in-frame only. This repertoire shows around 190,000 clones, about 61% found once; its top ten account for 4.5% to 6%. The specimen was CD8+ T cells sorted from blood. These receptors came from a human donor in good health.

The V and J genes are TRBV19 and TRBJ1-5; the D is unclear. The CDR3 runs to 14 residues. V was cut by 5 bases and J by 4 bases, with 12 bases left in between. The V gene's germline CDR1 is LNHDA and CDR2 SQIVND (reference sequence). CDR3 sequence: CASSGEQLNQPQHF. CDR3 in DNA: TGTGCCAGTAGTGGGGAACAGTTAAATCAGCCCCAGCATTTT.

This clone came up a few times. The rearrangement joins TRBV7-6 to TRBJ1-6; 7 nucleotides line up with TRBD1. Losses at the gene ends were 7 bases for V and 6 bases for J; bases not matched to a gene: 9. Germline V CDR1 and CDR2: SGHVS, FNYEAQ. The CDR3 loop spans 15 amino acids. The CDR3 spells CASTTGEGANSPLHF. The DNA of the CDR3 is TGTGCCAGCACAACGGGAGAGGGGGCTAATTCACCCCTCCACTTT.

V gene TRBV19 combines with J gene TRBJ2-5, with D possibly matching TRBD2 (5 bases). V was cut by 3 bases and J by 4 bases, with 15 bases left in between. This CDR3 region has 15 residues. CDR1 LNHDA and CDR2 SQIVND come from the germline V gene (reference sequence). In nucleotides, the CDR3 is TGTGCCAGTAGTATGAGGGATTATTCGGGAGAGACCCAGTACTTC. Its translation: CASSMRDYSGETQYF. Full variable domain (rest looked up from reference TRBV19 and TRBJ2-5): DGGITQSPKYLFRKEGQNVTLSCEQNLNHDAMYWYRQDPGQGLRLIYYSQIVNDFQKGDIAEGYSVSREKKESFPLTVTSAQKNPTAFYLCASSMRDYSGETQYFGPGTRLLVL.

This clone has a handful of counts. V usage is TRBV19 and J usage is TRBJ2-7; D call uncertain. The CDR3 is 14 residues long. Between the trimmed V and J ends, which lost 1 base and 6 bases, there was a span of 13 bases. CDR1 and CDR2 from the germline V gene are LNHDA and SQIVND (reference sequence). CDR3 nucleotide sequence: TGTGCCAGTAGTATAGTCGGCGATGTTCGCGAGCAGTACTTC. Translated: CASSIVGDVREQYF.

This clone was counted once. This CDR3 is CASSQDPRVDYGYTF. In DNA form, the CDR3 reads TGTGCCAGCAGCCAAGATCCCAGGGTGGACTATGGCTACACCTTC. The rearrangement uses TRBV14 and TRBJ1-2; possible D gene TRBD1, 5 bases. V lost 0 bases, J lost 3 bases, and 11 bases lay in between. This CDR3 comprises 15 residues. Germline V gene sequence: CDR1 SGHDN, CDR2 FVKESK. The variable domain in full, with the rest retrieved from reference TRBV14 and TRBJ1-2, is EAGVTQFPSHSVIEKGQTVTLRCDPISGHDNLYWYRRVMGKEIKFLLHFVKESKQDESGMPNNRFLAERTGGTYSTLKVQPAELEDSGVYFCASSQDPRVDYGYTFGSGTRLTVV.

This sequence joins TRBV29-1 and TRBJ1-1, with 10 bases fitting TRBD1. Trimming cost V 6 bases and J 3 bases; bases outside gene matches: 10. The CDR3 covers 15 residues. Germline V CDR1 and CDR2: SQVTM, ANQGSEA. Here the CDR3 DNA reads TGCAGCGTCTATAACCCGGGACAGGGGTACACTGAAGCTTTCTTT. Residues: CSVYNPGQGYTEAFF.

The chain links TRBV7-9 to TRBJ1-4; TRBD1 matches 7 bases. The V segment lost 4 bases and the J segment 3 bases; nucleotides outside the gene matches: 8. Looked up from germline, CDR1 is SEHNR and CDR2 is FQNEAQ (reference sequence). The CDR3 loop spans 16 amino acids. CDR3 loop: CASSSDRDLANEKLFF. DNA for the CDR3: TGTGCCAGCAGCTCCGACAGGGATCTGGCTAATGAAAAACTGTTTTTT.